One sample yielded the 29 T cell receptor beta chains listed below, sequenced in a study of CD8+ T cells in alopecia areata (dated by TCRdb to 2017 to 2018). Library method: the immunoSEQ multiplex PCR assay. To provide template for TCR sequencing, every sample had RNA extracted and reverse transcribed into cDNA. TCRdb stores this immuneACCESS table with in-frame sequences only. Part of the clones is absent; in the studies checked, under half of the shortfall reflects unresolved V genes, and no reason is known for the rest. The sample has more than 95,000 clones on record, roughly 50% of them singletons. Around 9% of the sample belongs to the ten largest clones. Sequences were obtained from CD4+ T cells sorted from blood. These TCRs come from a human donor in good health.

The genes are TRBV29-1 and TRBJ2-2, with 8 bases fitting TRBD2. V trimming: 4 bases; J trimming: 6 bases; junction bases outside the gene matches: 7. There are 14 residues in the CDR3. Germline V gene data show CDR1 as SQVTM and CDR2 as ANQGSEA. The CDR3 sequence is CSVAPAGEAGELFF. In DNA, the CDR3 is TGCAGCGTTGCTCCAGCGGGGGAGGCCGGGGAGCTGTTTTTT.

The chain recombines TRBV5-1 with TRBJ1-1, with D hard to call. CDR3 size: 15 residues. CDR1 SGHRS and CDR2 YFSETQ come from the germline V gene. Trimming took off 1 base at V and 1 base at J, with 11 bases between the two ends. The CDR3 protein is CASSLFGPTNTEAFF. The CDR3, as DNA: TGCGCCAGCAGCTTGTTCGGACCGACGAACACTGAAGCTTTCTTT.

The J gene is TRBJ2-3, the V gene TRBV7-2; 14 positions agree with TRBD2. The CDR3 consists of 14 residues. Germline-derived CDR1 and CDR2 are SGHTA and FQGNSA. The trim removed 5 bases at V and 9 bases at J, leaving 4 bases unmatched. In DNA, the CDR3 is TGTGCCAGCAGCACCGGGACTAGCGGGGGAACGCAGTATTTT. This translates into CASSTGTSGGTQYF.

This clone was counted between two and nine times. V gene TRBV29-1 combines with J gene TRBJ2-3; D not resolved. The CDR3 covers 13 residues. Between the trimmed V and J ends, which lost 5 bases and 2 bases, there was a span of 11 bases. Germline CDR1 SQVTM, CDR2 ANQGSEA. The CDR3 reads CSVRVRYTDTQYF. CDR3 coding DNA: TGCAGCGTTCGAGTCAGATACACAGATACGCAGTATTTT.

The chain joins TRBV15 to TRBJ2-1, with TRBD1 matching 7 bases. This CDR3 contains 19 residues. Germline trimming cut 4 bases from V and 1 base from J; bases unmatched to any gene: 16. Germline V gives CDR1 LNHNV, CDR2 YYDKDF (reference sequence). The CDR3 DNA reads TGTGCCACCAGCACAACAAACCCAAGACAGGGTTGGTCCTACAATGAGCAGTTCTTC. This translates into CATSTTNPRQGWSYNEQFF. The full variable domain, in which reference TRBV15 and TRBJ2-1 provide the parts outside the CDR3, is DAMVIQNPRYQVTQFGKPVTLSCSQTLNHNVMYWYQQKSSQAPKLLFHYYDKDFNNEADTPDNFQSRRPNTSFCFLDIRSPGLGDTAMYLCATSTTNPRQGWSYNEQFFGPGTRLTVL.

CDR3 DNA: TGCAGCGTTGACAGGGACACAGATACGCAGTATTTT. Translation gives CSVDRDTDTQYF. The chain couples TRBV29-1 to TRBJ2-3; possible D gene TRBD1, 5 bases. The germline V gene encodes CDR1 SQVTM and CDR2 ANQGSEA. The CDR3 totals 12 residues. V was cut by 3 bases and J by 2 bases, with 6 bases left in between.

The chain couples TRBV2 to TRBJ1-5; D is perhaps TRBD1 (5 bases). CDR3 length: 14 amino acids. CDR1 and CDR2 from the germline V gene are SNHLY and FYNNEI. V lost 7 bases and J 5 bases, leaving 15 bases between the germline ends. CDR3 protein: CASTWGAGYQPQHF. In DNA, the CDR3 is TGTGCCAGCACCTGGGGCGCAGGGTATCAGCCCCAGCATTTT. The full variable domain, rest sourced from reference TRBV2 and TRBJ1-5, is EPEVTQTPSHQVTQMGQEVILRCVPISNHLYFYWYRQILGQKVEFLVSFYNNEISEKSEIFDDQFSVERPDGSNFTLKIRSTKLEDSAMYFCASTWGAGYQPQHFGDGTRLSIL.

The chain recombines TRBV7-9 with TRBJ2-1, with 10 bases that match TRBD2. V shed 5 bases and J 4 bases; nucleotides not matched to a gene: 11. Germline V CDR1 and CDR2: SEHNR, FQNEAQ (reference sequence). The CDR3 is 17 residues long. DNA for the CDR3: TGTGCCAGCAGCCCCCAAGGTTCACTAGCGGGGTACAATGAGCAGTTCTTC. Translation gives CASSPQGSLAGYNEQFF.

This chain links TRBV4-1 with TRBJ2-1; possible D gene TRBD2, 6 bases. The CDR3 spans 16 residues. Germline CDR1 is MGHRA and CDR2 is YSYEKL. Trimming left V 1 base short and J 0 bases short, with 10 bases between. CDR3 loop: CASSQAPGSSYNEQFF. CDR3 bases: TGCGCCAGCAGCCAAGCCCCCGGGAGCTCCTACAATGAGCAGTTCTTC.

The rearrangement joins TRBV5-1 to TRBJ1-4; 7 bases map to TRBD1. Germline V gene sequence: CDR1 SGHRS, CDR2 YFSETQ. Trimming at V came to 4 bases and at J to 4 bases, leaving 1 base not matched to a gene. The CDR3 totals 13 residues. The CDR3 nucleotides are TGCGCCAGCAGCAGACAGGGTAATGAAAAACTGTTTTTT. Its translation: CASSRQGNEKLFF.

This rearrangement joins TRBV4-2 to TRBJ2-6; D call uncertain. V dropped 4 bases and J dropped 0 bases, with 16 bases sitting between them. Germline CDR1 LGHNA, CDR2 YNFKEQ. The CDR3 runs to 18 residues. The CDR3 is CASSPGPGPPSGANVLTF. CDR3 DNA: TGTGCCAGCAGCCCCGGTCCCGGTCCCCCCTCTGGGGCCAACGTCCTGACTTTC.

The CDR3 region is CATSSTLVGPARGILLNEQYF. CDR3 nucleotide sequence: TGTGCCACCAGCAGTACGTTGGTTGGTCCTGCGCGTGGAATTCTACTCAACGAGCAGTACTTC. The chain has TRBV15 and TRBJ2-7, with D unresolved. The CDR3 contains 21 residues. The ends were cut back, 3 bases at V and 5 bases at J, with 35 bases in the middle. The germline CDR1 and CDR2 sequences are LNHNV and YYDKDF (reference sequence).

In its sample, this clone was seen a few times. The chain couples TRBV25-1 to TRBJ2-5, with D hard to call. CDR3 length: 14 residues. Germline loops: CDR1 MGHDK, CDR2 SYGVNS. V lost 3 bases and J 1 base, leaving 9 bases between the germline ends. The CDR3 spells CASSDSRVQETQYF. The CDR3 nucleotides read TGTGCCAGCAGTGATTCACGAGTCCAAGAGACCCAGTACTTC.

The chain carries TRBV27 and TRBJ1-1; a weak D match, TRBD1 (6 bases). V gave up 8 bases and J gave up 4 bases, with 14 bases separating them. Germline V CDR1 and CDR2: MNHEY, SMNVEV (reference sequence). This CDR3 contains 13 residues. The CDR3 coding sequence is TGTGCCAGCCGAAAGGGGGGGGTCACTGAAGCTTTCTTT. Protein: CASRKGGVTEAFF.

Comment on this clone: One junction end disagrees with the germline gene, perhaps due to a read error. DNA of the CDR3: TGTGCTAGCAGCCCGGACCAAGAGACCCAGTACTTC. Translating gives CASSPDQETQYF. The chain couples TRBV7-7 to TRBJ2-5; D not certain. Germline V CDR1 and CDR2: SSHAT, FNYEAQ (reference sequence). This CDR3 spans 12 amino acids.

J is TRBJ1-4 and V is TRBV30; D not certain. CDR1 and CDR2 (germline): GTSNPN, SVGIG (reference sequence). The V end lost 0 bases, the J end lost 5 bases, and 19 bases lay between the germline ends. The CDR3 is 17 amino acids. The CDR3 region has the DNA TGTGCCTGGAGTGTACTGAAGGGAGTCCGAGGAAATGAAAAACTGTTTTTT. Protein product: CAWSVLKGVRGNEKLFF.

This chain joins TRBV6-1 and TRBJ1-2, with 9 bases aligning to TRBD1. The CDR3 has 14 amino acids. Germline trimming cut 0 bases from V and 6 bases from J; bases unmatched to any gene: 2. CDR1 and CDR2 (germline): MNHNS, SASEGT. The CDR3 loop is CASSEAGQGNGYTF. CDR3 coding DNA: TGTGCCAGCAGTGAAGCCGGACAGGGGAATGGCTACACCTTC.

This clone appeared a few times. This rearrangement joins TRBV10-2 to TRBJ1-1, with D unclear. Trimming cost V 5 bases and J 1 base, with 5 bases left between them. CDR1 and CDR2 (germline): WSHSY, SAAADI. This CDR3 is 12 amino acids long. The CDR3 loop reads CASSRANTEAFF. The CDR3 DNA reads as TGCGCCAGCAGTAGAGCGAACACTGAAGCTTTCTTT.

CDR3 region: CSGQDGNTEAFF. The CDR3 DNA reads TGCAGCGGCCAGGACGGAAACACTGAAGCTTTCTTT. V usage is TRBV29-1 and J usage is TRBJ1-1, with D uncertain. In germline, CDR1 is SQVTM, CDR2 ANQGSEA. V was trimmed by 7 bases and J by 2 bases, leaving 11 bases between them. The CDR3 length is 12 residues.

This chain uses TRBV9 with TRBJ2-5; 10 nucleotides agree with TRBD2. This CDR3 contains 17 residues. The V gene end was trimmed by 2 bases and the J gene end by 0 bases; junction bases not matched to a gene: 7. Germline V gene data show CDR1 as SGDLS and CDR2 as YYNGEE. The CDR3 region is CASSVSGGTSYQETQYF. The CDR3 DNA sequence: TGTGCCAGCAGCGTTAGCGGGGGGACCTCGTACCAAGAGACCCAGTACTTC.

This clone showed up just a few times. Here the CDR3 DNA reads TGTGCCAGCAGCCAAGATCCCGGACTAGCGGGGGGCAATGAGCAGTTCTTC. Translating it yields CASSQDPGLAGGNEQFF. This chain connects TRBV4-2 to TRBJ2-1; 14 bases match TRBD2. This CDR3 has 17 residues. CDR1 and CDR2 from the germline V gene are LGHNA and YNFKEQ. The J segment lost 6 bases and the V segment lost 0 bases, leaving 4 bases of the junction unmatched.

The rearrangement links TRBV29-1 to TRBJ1-1, with 7 bases identical to TRBD1. The CDR3 is 12 amino acids. Germline loops: CDR1 SQVTM, CDR2 ANQGSEA. Trimming took 6 bases from V and 4 from J; bases not matched to a gene: 5. The CDR3 DNA sequence: TGCAGCGTCGCCACAGGGGTCACTGAAGCTTTCTTT. It translates to CSVATGVTEAFF.

The table lists this clone with a few counts. The rearrangement links TRBV2 to TRBJ1-2; D might be TRBD1 (6 bases). The V end lost 7 bases, the J end lost 3 bases, and 12 bases lay between the germline ends. CDR1 is SNHLY, CDR2 FYNNEI, per germline. This CDR3 is 13 amino acids long. CDR3 DNA sequence: TGTGCCAGCAAGACAGGTCTTGACTATGGCTACACCTTC. This translates into CASKTGLDYGYTF.

V gene TRBV2 combines with J gene TRBJ2-5; TRBD2 might be the D (7 bases). Between the trimmed V and J ends, which lost 4 bases and 6 bases, there was a span of 12 bases. The CDR3 is 13 residues long. Germline CDR1 and CDR2: SNHLY and FYNNEI. CDR3 DNA: TGTGCCAGCAGTGGGGGGGGCCGACAGACCCAGTACTTC. Amino acid sequence: CASSGGGRQTQYF.

V gene TRBV6-5 combines with J gene TRBJ1-6; 8 positions agree with TRBD1. Unmatched junction bases numbered 7, after V lost 6 bases and J lost 6 bases. In germline, CDR1 is MNHEY, CDR2 SVGAGI. The CDR3 extends over 15 amino acids. The CDR3 sequence: CASSPDRGGNSPLHF. The CDR3 DNA follows: TGTGCCAGCAGCCCCGACAGGGGAGGTAATTCACCCCTCCACTTT.

This clone has only one observation. The rearrangement joins TRBV7-2 to TRBJ2-1; the D call may be TRBD1 or TRBD2 (5 bases each). CDR3 size: 13 residues. Germline V gene lookup returns CDR1 SGHTA and CDR2 FQGNSA. The germline V and J ends were trimmed by 5 bases and 9 bases, with 14 bases remaining between them. CDR3 loop: CASSRDLPSEQFF. The CDR3 nucleotides read TGTGCCAGCAGCAGGGACCTACCTTCTGAGCAGTTCTTC.

This clone was counted only a few times. V and J are TRBV11-2 and TRBJ1-2; 7 nucleotides align to TRBD1. Germline V lookup: CDR1 SGHAT, CDR2 FQNNGV. The CDR3 length is 15 residues. The trim removed 1 base at V and 4 bases at J, leaving 6 bases unmatched. Here the CDR3 reads CASSLGPQGTYGYTF. The CDR3 DNA reads TGTGCCAGCAGCTTAGGACCACAGGGGACCTATGGCTACACCTTC. The complete variable domain, with remaining parts taken from reference TRBV11-2 and TRBJ1-2, reads EAGVAQSPRYKIIEKRQSVAFWCNPISGHATLYWYQQILGQGPKLLIQFQNNGVVDDSQLPKDRFSAERLKGVDSTLKIQPAKLEDSAVYLCASSLGPQGTYGYTFGSGTRLTVV.

This chain joins TRBV5-4 and TRBJ1-6, with D unclear. This CDR3 is 16 amino acids long. V lost 2 bases and J 0 bases, leaving 9 bases between the germline ends. The germline gives CDR1 SGHNT, CDR2 YYREEE (reference sequence). CDR3 in DNA: TGTGCCAGCAGCTTAGGACCTAGCTCCTATAATTCACCCCTCCACTTT. The encoded protein is CASSLGPSSYNSPLHF.

V and J are TRBV2 and TRBJ2-1; the D gene is possibly TRBD2 (5 bases). The CDR3 is 13 residues long. V lost 4 bases, J lost 9 bases, and 13 bases lay in between. CDR1 is SNHLY, CDR2 FYNNEI, per germline. The CDR3 nucleotides read TGTGCCAGCAGTGGGGTCGGGGTCGCTGAGCAGTTCTTC. This encodes CASSGVGVAEQFF.